This TCR beta chain was obtained from a study of regulatory T cells in long-lasting Graves disease. Study summary: Antithyroid drugs had been taken by newly diagnosed Graves' patients for under 3 months.

Germline CDR1 is SNHLY and CDR2 is FYNNEI. This CDR3 is built from 15 residues. The V segment lost 7 bases and the J segment 3 bases; nucleotides outside the gene matches: 5. With respect to this clonotype: Its target is not known.

Findings of the study overall: New patients shared 750 to 1,000 public clonotypes, fewer than the 2,500 to 3,500 shared by persistent patients. Persistent disease was characterized by preferential usage of TRBV28, TRBJ1-2 and TRBJ2-5.

To make TCR beta libraries, researchers used iRepertoire HTBI primers and Arm-PCR of CDR3 regions. TCRdb reprocessed the multiplex PCR reads with MiXCR, giving one entry per CDR3 protein. Among around 250,000 distinct CDR3 sequences listed, 20% were seen once. The time point denotes: newly diagnosed GD, antithyroid drugs for less than 3 months. From RNA extracted from PBMCs, the TCR library was made. Diagnoses of Graves' disease were made by American Thyroid Association guidelines. V and J are TRBV2 and TRBJ1-4, with 10 bases matching TRBD1. Sequencing used peripheral blood mononuclear cells (PBMCs), obtained at new diagnosis, from a patient treated with antithyroid drugs. This receptor was identified in a female donor with Graves disease. The CDR3 protein is CASKGQGMSNEKLFF. The DNA for the CDR3 is TGTGCCAGCAAGGGACAGGGGATGTCTAATGAAAAACTGTTTTTT.